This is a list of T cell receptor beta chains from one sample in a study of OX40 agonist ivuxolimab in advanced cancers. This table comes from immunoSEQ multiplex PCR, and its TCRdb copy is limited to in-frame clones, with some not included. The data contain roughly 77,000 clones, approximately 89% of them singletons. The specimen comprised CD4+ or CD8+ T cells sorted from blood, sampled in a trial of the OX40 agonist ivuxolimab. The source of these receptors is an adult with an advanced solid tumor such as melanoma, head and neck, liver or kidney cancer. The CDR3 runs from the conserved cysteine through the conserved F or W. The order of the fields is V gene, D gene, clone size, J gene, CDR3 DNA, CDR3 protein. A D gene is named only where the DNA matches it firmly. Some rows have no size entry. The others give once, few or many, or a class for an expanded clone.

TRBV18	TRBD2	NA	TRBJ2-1	TGTGCCAGCTCACCACCCTGGGGGGGATTCGGTAGTGAGCAGTTCTTC	CASSPPWGGFGSEQFF
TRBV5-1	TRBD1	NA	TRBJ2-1	TGCGCCAGCAGCTTCGACGGGACAGGGAACAATGAGCAGTTCTTC	CASSFDGTGNNEQFF
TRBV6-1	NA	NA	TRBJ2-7	TGTGCCAGCAGTGTGGGGCCAGGCCCAGAACACGAGCAGTACTTC	CASSVGPGPEHEQYF
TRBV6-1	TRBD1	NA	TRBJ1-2	TGTGCCAGCAGTGAAGGGGGACAGAGTTATGGCTACACCTTC	CASSEGGQSYGYTF
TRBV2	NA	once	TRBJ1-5	TGTGCCAGCAGTGAGTGGAATCAGCCCCAGCATTTT	CASSEWNQPQHF
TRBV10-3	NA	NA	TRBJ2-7	TGTGCCATCAGTGAGACAGGGTACTCCTACGAGCAGTACTTC	CAISETGYSYEQYF
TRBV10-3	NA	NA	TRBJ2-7	TGTGCCATCAGTGAAACCAGGCCAGGGCGCTCCTACGAGCAGTACTTC	CAISETRPGRSYEQYF
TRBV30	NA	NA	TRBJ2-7	TGTGCCTGGAGCCTAACCGGGACTGGCACCTACGAGCAGTACTTC	CAWSLTGTGTYEQYF
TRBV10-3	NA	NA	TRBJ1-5	TGTGCCATCAGTGCAACGGCTGGCGATCAGCCCCAGCATTTT	CAISATAGDQPQHF
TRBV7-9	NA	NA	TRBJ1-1	TGTGCCAGCAGCCCAGACATAAACACTGAAGCTTTCTTT	CASSPDINTEAFF
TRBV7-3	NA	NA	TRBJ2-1	TGTGCCAGCAGCCTAGTCAAAGGGAAGAACGAATACAATGAGCAGTTCTTC	CASSLVKGKNEYNEQFF
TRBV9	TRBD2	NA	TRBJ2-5	TGTGCCAGCAGCGTAGGAGGTGTAGCGGGGGGACAAGAGACCCAGTACTTC	CASSVGGVAGGQETQYF
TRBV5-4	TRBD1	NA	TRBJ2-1	TGTGCCAGCAAATCCGCCGTGGACAGGGGATCGAATGAGCAGTTCTTC	CASKSAVDRGSNEQFF
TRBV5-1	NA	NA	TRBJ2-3	TGCGCCAGCAGCTTGGCGGCTGCTCTTGGGGGGGGCCAGACAGATACGCAGTATTTT	CASSLAAALGGGQTDTQYF